These 11 T cell receptor beta chains were sequenced from one sample in a study of T cells in Graves' hyperthyroidism and ophthalmopathy. Amplified regions were TCR beta CDR3 sequences from RNA transcripts. The HTBI primer set served for first-round RT-PCR of the TCR CDR3. TCRdb used MiXCR to reprocess the multiplex PCR reads, holding one entry per CDR3 protein. There are around 520,000 distinct CDR3 sequences in the sample; around 24% occur only once, and about 11% lies in the top ten. The sequenced sample was blood. These receptors were taken from a woman aged 30 to 39 with Graves' ophthalmopathy.

The table lists this clonotype with many counts. The chain is built from TRBV5-5 and TRBJ2-7, with D unclear. The CDR3 totals 13 residues. Trimming took 1 base from V and 3 from J, leaving 8 bases between them. Germline V lookup: CDR1 SGHKS, CDR2 YYEKEE (reference sequence). For the CDR3, the DNA is TGTGCCAGCAGCTTGTGGGGATACTACGAGCAGTACTTC. Protein: CASSLWGYYEQYF.

This clonotype was observed at least ten times. V usage is TRBV15 and J usage is TRBJ1-1; a possible D gene is TRBD1 (6 bases). V lost 2 bases, J lost 5 bases, and 15 bases lay in between. CDR1 is LNHNV and CDR2 is YYDKDF in the germline V gene (reference sequence). The CDR3 runs to 15 residues. CDR3 DNA sequence: TGTGCCACCAGCAGACGGGACATAAGAGGGACTGAAGCTTTCTTT. This translates into CATSRRDIRGTEAFF.

This clonotype has a count of ten or more. This chain joins TRBV7-2 and TRBJ2-5; possible D gene TRBD1, 6 bases. The CDR3 sequence is 13 residues long. Germline CDR1 is SGHTA and CDR2 is FQGNSA. Trimming stripped 5 bases from V and 10 bases from J, with 17 bases between. This chain's CDR3 is CASSPPRPGHQYF. The DNA for the CDR3 is TGTGCCAGCAGCCCGCCCCGTCCGGGACACCAGTACTTC. Full variable domain (remainder filled in from reference TRBV7-2 and TRBJ2-5): GAGVSQSPSNKVTEKGKDVELRCDPISGHTALYWYRQSLGQGLEFLIYFQGNSAPDKSGLPSDRFSAERTGGSVSTLTIQRTQQEDSAVYLCASSPPRPGHQYFGPGTRLLVL.

The chain employs TRBV12-3 or TRBV12-4 and TRBJ1-2; 9 bases fit TRBD1. V gave up 7 bases and J gave up 4 bases; unmatched junction bases: 10. This CDR3 contains 15 residues. The CDR3 is CASTPDRGFGYGYTF. CDR3 nucleotides: TGTGCCAGCACCCCGGACAGGGGATTTGGCTATGGCTACACCTTC.

Many counts were recorded for this clonotype. The chain employs TRBV28 and TRBJ1-1, with 7 bases aligning to TRBD1. The CDR3 is made up of 17 amino acids. The germline CDR1 and CDR2 sequences are MDHEN and SYDVKM. With 8 bases clipped from V and 0 bases from J, the junction kept 15 bases outside the gene matches. The CDR3: CASRDRVRMRMNTEAFF. Written as DNA, the CDR3 is TGTGCCAGCCGTGACAGGGTCCGGATGAGAATGAACACTGAAGCTTTCTTT.

This clonotype showed up many times. The rearrangement links TRBV7-9 to TRBJ1-2, with 8 bases matching TRBD1. J was trimmed by 2 bases and V by 2 bases; bases with no gene match: 4. This CDR3 spans 15 amino acids. The germline V gene has CDR1 SEHNR and CDR2 FQNEAQ (reference sequence). The CDR3 reads CASSLNRGENYGYTF. DNA for the CDR3: TGTGCCAGCAGCTTAAACAGGGGGGAAAACTATGGCTACACCTTC.

This chain joins TRBV29-1 and TRBJ2-5, with TRBD1 as a possible D gene (6 bases). The germline gives CDR1 SQVTM, CDR2 ANQGSEA. Trimming took off 3 bases at V and 2 bases at J, with 19 bases between the two ends. There are 16 residues in the CDR3. The chain's CDR3 is CSVEEGQLEIQETQYF. CDR3 DNA: TGCAGCGTTGAGGAAGGACAGCTCGAAATTCAAGAGACCCAGTACTTC.

This clonotype has a handful of counts. In DNA form, the CDR3 reads TGTGCCAGCAGGGACTCTCCCGCCGGTGGCTACACCTTC. Protein sequence: CASRDSPAGGYTF. The rearrangement uses TRBV2 and TRBJ1-2; D remains unclear. Germline V lookup: CDR1 SNHLY, CDR2 FYNNEI. Trimming cost V 6 bases and J 7 bases, with 15 bases left between them. This CDR3 comprises 13 residues.

This clonotype was seen only a few times. This rearrangement joins TRBV18 to TRBJ2-2; tentatively, D is TRBD1 (7 bases). Trimming stripped 2 bases from V and 1 base from J, with 14 bases between. The CDR3 is 17 residues long. Germline V CDR1 and CDR2: KGHSH, LQKENI. DNA of the CDR3: TGTGCCAGCTCACCAGATCCCAGGGGGGTGAACACCGGGGAGCTGTTTTTT. Translating gives CASSPDPRGVNTGELFF.

This chain uses TRBV6-5 with TRBJ2-5; 9 bases line up with TRBD1. The CDR3 sequence is 16 residues long. CDR1 and CDR2 from the germline V gene are MNHEY and SVGAGI. With 2 bases clipped from V and 0 bases from J, the junction kept 4 bases outside the gene matches. CDR3 in DNA: TGTGCCAGCAGTTACCAGGACAGGGGCTACCAAGAGACCCAGTACTTC. Its protein is CASSYQDRGYQETQYF.

V and J are TRBV20-1 and TRBJ1-2; no reliable D call. Trimming took off 0 bases at V and 5 bases at J, with 7 bases between the two ends. The CDR3 totals 12 residues. Germline assignment: CDR1 DFQATT and CDR2 SNEGSKA (reference sequence). The CDR3 DNA reads as TGCAGTGCTAGAGATATGGGGTATGGCTACACCTTC. This gives the protein CSARDMGYGYTF.